These T cell receptor beta chains were read from a single sample in a study of control samples from healthy donors and cancer patients. Some clones are missing from TCRdb's copy, which holds only in-frame ones; the method was immunoSEQ multiplex PCR. The table includes 120,000 or so clones, 85% to 95% detected once. The sample consisted of PBMCs. Receptors originate from a man in his forties or fifties with head and neck cancer. CDR3s include the opening cysteine and the closing phenylalanine or tryptophan. The order of the fields is D gene, V gene, J gene, clone size, CDR3 protein, CDR3 DNA. A D gene is named only where the DNA matches it firmly. The size field is filled for only some rows; it gives once, few, many or a size class.

D: .
V: TRBV11-2
J: TRBJ2-7
size: .
CDR3: CASSLVDPVSRQGKNF
DNA: TGTGCCAGCAGCTTAGTAGACCCAGTCTCAAGGCAGGGGAAGAACTTC

D: .
V: TRBV4-3
J: TRBJ1-1
size: .
CDR3: CASSQDRIGRRLTEAFF
DNA: TGCGCCAGCAGCCAAGATAGGATAGGACGGAGACTCACTGAAGCTTTCTTT

D: .
V: TRBV4-1
J: TRBJ1-6
size: .
CDR3: CASSPGPGAVYNSPLHF
DNA: TGCGCCAGCAGCCCCGGACCAGGAGCTGTCTATAATTCACCCCTCCACTTT

D: TRBD1
V: TRBV27
J: TRBJ2-7
size: .
CDR3: CASSVGTGSSYEQYF
DNA: TGTGCCAGCAGTGTTGGGACAGGGAGCTCCTACGAGCAGTACTTC

D: .
V: TRBV3-1/TRBV3-2
J: TRBJ1-6
size: .
CDR3: CASSPWGASPLHF
DNA: TGTGCCAGCAGCCCCTGGGGGGCTTCACCCCTCCACTTT

D: .
V: TRBV6-1
J: TRBJ1-4
size: .
CDR3: CASSEDWGEKLFF
DNA: TGTGCCAGCAGTGAAGATTGGGGTGAAAAACTGTTTTTT

D: .
V: TRBV5-1
J: TRBJ1-1
size: once
CDR3: CASSFEWNTEAFF
DNA: TGCGCCAGCAGCTTTGAATGGAACACTGAAGCTTTCTTT

D: TRBD1
V: TRBV2
J: TRBJ1-4
size: .
CDR3: CASSPDRTTNEKLFF
DNA: TGTGCCAGCAGCCCGGACAGGACGACTAATGAAAAACTGTTTTTT

D: .
V: TRBV19
J: TRBJ1-2
size: .
CDR3: CASSSGEYGYTF
DNA: TGTGCCAGTAGCTCAGGGGAGTATGGCTACACCTTC

D: .
V: TRBV4-1
J: TRBJ1-6
size: few
CDR3: CASRETGSPLHF
DNA: TGCGCCAGCAGAGAGACAGGCTCACCCCTCCACTTT

D: .
V: TRBV6-5
J: TRBJ2-6
size: once
CDR3: CASSGGVGANVLTF
DNA: TGTGCCAGCAGCGGTGGAGTTGGGGCCAACGTCCTGACTTTC

D: .
V: TRBV6-5
J: TRBJ1-5
size: .
CDR3: CASSGTANNQPQHF
DNA: TGTGCCAGCAGCGGGACGGCGAACAATCAGCCCCAGCATTTT

D: TRBD2
V: TRBV5-1
J: TRBJ2-7
size: many
CDR3: CASSLAPGLGYEQYF
DNA: TGCGCCAGCAGCTTGGCCCCGGGACTAGGGTACGAGCAGTACTTC

D: .
V: TRBV7-6
J: TRBJ2-4
size: .
CDR3: CASSLKIRRGDPLAKNIQYF
DNA: TGTGCCAGCAGCTTAAAGATAAGAAGGGGGGACCCTCTAGCCAAAAACATTCAGTACTTC

D: .
V: TRBV5-1
J: TRBJ1-5
size: once
CDR3: CASSPGDQGNQPQHF
DNA: TGCGCCAGCAGCCCGGGTGATCAGGGCAATCAGCCCCAGCATTTT

D: .
V: TRBV15
J: TRBJ1-1
size: .
CDR3: CATSRDGKAAMNTEAFF
DNA: TGTGCCACCAGCAGAGATGGTAAGGCGGCTATGAACACTGAAGCTTTCTTT

D: .
V: TRBV6-5
J: TRBJ1-1
size: .
CDR3: CASSYSTVNTEAFF
DNA: TGTGCCAGCAGTTACTCGACCGTGAACACTGAAGCTTTCTTT

D: .
V: TRBV7-6
J: TRBJ1-4
size: .
CDR3: CASSFSPQGLNEKLFF
DNA: TGTGCCAGCAGCTTCTCCCCACAGGGATTAAATGAAAAACTGTTTTTT

D: .
V: TRBV6-5
J: TRBJ1-4
size: .
CDR3: CASSYSAGVEKLFF
DNA: TGTGCCAGCAGTTACTCGGCGGGCGTCGAAAAACTGTTTTTT

D: TRBD1
V: TRBV24-1
J: TRBJ2-1
size: .
CDR3: CATSDPRTGGHFEQFF
DNA: TGTGCCACCAGTGATCCTCGGACAGGTGGCCACTTTGAGCAGTTCTTC

D: .
V: TRBV5-5
J: TRBJ1-2
size: few
CDR3: CASSLLDYGYTF
DNA: TGTGCCAGCAGCTTGCTCGACTATGGCTACACCTTC

D: TRBD1
V: TRBV7-3
J: TRBJ1-1
size: .
CDR3: CASSSLTGERGTEAFF
DNA: TGTGCCAGCAGCTCCCTTACAGGGGAAAGGGGCACTGAAGCTTTCTTT

D: TRBD2
V: TRBV6-5
J: TRBJ2-1
size: .
CDR3: CASSTTSGSYNEQFF
DNA: TGTGCCAGCAGTACCACTAGCGGGTCATACAATGAGCAGTTCTTC

D: TRBD1
V: TRBV19
J: TRBJ1-2
size: few
CDR3: CASSTQGFNYGYTF
DNA: TGTGCCAGTAGTACACAGGGGTTTAACTATGGCTACACCTTC

D: .
V: TRBV2
J: TRBJ2-1
size: .
CDR3: CASSPRDGYNEQFF
DNA: TGTGCCAGCAGCCCCAGGGACGGATACAATGAGCAGTTCTTC

D: .
V: TRBV13
J: TRBJ2-3
size: .
CDR3: CASRRQVTDTQYF
DNA: TGTGCCAGCAGGCGCCAGGTCACAGATACGCAGTATTTT

D: .
V: TRBV5-8
J: TRBJ1-5
size: .
CDR3: CASRGLTGGNQPQHF
DNA: TGTGCCAGCAGGGGATTGACAGGTGGCAATCAGCCCCAGCATTTT

D: .
V: TRBV18
J: TRBJ2-7
size: once
CDR3: CASSPPAVGVGTYEQYF
DNA: TGTGCCAGCTCACCACCGGCAGTGGGAGTAGGGACCTACGAGCAGTACTTC

D: .
V: TRBV10-3
J: TRBJ1-3
size: .
CDR3: CAISAQEAGNTIYF
DNA: TGTGCCATCAGTGCACAGGAGGCTGGAAACACCATATATTTT

D: .
V: TRBV5-6
J: TRBJ1-1
size: .
CDR3: CASSLTLGEWEAFF
DNA: TGTGCCAGCAGCTTAACTTTAGGAGAGTGGGAAGCTTTCTTT

D: TRBD2
V: TRBV19
J: TRBJ2-5
size: .
CDR3: CASSIPTSGEETQYF
DNA: TGTGCCAGTAGTATCCCGACTAGCGGGGAAGAGACCCAGTACTTC

D: .
V: TRBV11-2
J: TRBJ2-2
size: .
CDR3: CASSLDRTAKNTGELFF
DNA: TGTGCCAGCAGCTTAGATCGGACAGCCAAGAACACCGGGGAGCTGTTTTTT

D: TRBD1
V: TRBV5-1
J: TRBJ1-1
size: .
CDR3: CASSSSPAGGDTEAFF
DNA: TGCGCCAGCAGCTCCTCTCCCGCAGGGGGTGACACTGAAGCTTTCTTT

D: .
V: TRBV10-2
J: TRBJ1-1
size: few
CDR3: CASSEGVGSTEAFF
DNA: TGCGCCAGCAGTGAGGGGGTTGGTAGTACTGAAGCTTTCTTT

D: .
V: TRBV12-3/TRBV12-4
J: TRBJ2-3
size: .
CDR3: CASSSRGDTQYF
DNA: TGTGCCAGCAGTTCTAGGGGAGATACGCAGTATTTT

D: TRBD1
V: TRBV25-1
J: TRBJ1-4
size: .
CDR3: CASSDHRDRGNEDEKLFF
DNA: TGTGCCAGCAGTGATCACCGGGACAGGGGCAATGAGGATGAAAAACTGTTTTTT

D: TRBD2
V: TRBV7-2
J: TRBJ2-1
size: .
CDR3: CASSSGLGSYNEQFF
DNA: TGTGCCAGCAGCTCGGGACTAGGGTCCTACAATGAGCAGTTCTTC

D: .
V: TRBV7-3
J: TRBJ2-7
size: .
CDR3: CASSLGYGSYEQYF
DNA: TGTGCCAGCAGCTTAGGGTATGGCTCCTACGAGCAGTACTTC

D: .
V: TRBV6-1
J: TRBJ1-5
size: .
CDR3: CASSSGDNQPQHF
DNA: TGTGCCAGCAGTTCAGGGGACAATCAGCCCCAGCATTTT

D: .
V: TRBV30
J: TRBJ2-5
size: .
CDR3: CAWSDTGSGETQYF
DNA: TGTGCCTGGAGTGATACAGGGAGTGGCGAGACCCAGTACTTC

D: .
V: TRBV12-5
J: TRBJ2-5
size: .
CDR3: CASGLTGMETQYF
DNA: TGTGCTAGTGGTTTAACGGGGATGGAGACCCAGTACTTC

D: TRBD1
V: TRBV5-1
J: TRBJ2-6
size: .
CDR3: CASSARQGVLTGANVLTF
DNA: TGCGCCAGCAGCGCGCGACAGGGGGTCTTGACTGGGGCCAACGTCCTGACTTTC

D: TRBD1
V: TRBV28
J: TRBJ1-1
size: .
CDR3: CASSLLGAGGTEAFF
DNA: TGTGCCAGCAGTTTATTAGGGGCAGGGGGCACTGAAGCTTTCTTT

D: .
V: TRBV3-1/TRBV3-2
J: TRBJ1-3
size: .
CDR3: CASSQETAGNTIYF
DNA: TGTGCCAGCAGCCAAGAAACGGCGGGAAACACCATATATTTT

D: .
V: TRBV28
J: TRBJ1-1
size: .
CDR3: CASSLEGEKNTEAFF
DNA: TGTGCCAGCAGTTTAGAAGGGGAGAAGAACACTGAAGCTTTCTTT

D: TRBD1
V: TRBV29-1
J: TRBJ1-2
size: .
CDR3: CSAQGQGAANYGYTF
DNA: TGCAGCGCACAGGGACAGGGGGCAGCTAACTATGGCTACACCTTC

D: .
V: TRBV3-1/TRBV3-2
J: TRBJ1-2
size: .
CDR3: CASTTWGDGYTF
DNA: TGTGCCAGCACCACTTGGGGGGACGGCTACACCTTC

D: .
V: TRBV5-4
J: TRBJ2-2
size: .
CDR3: CASHEATNTGELFF
DNA: TGTGCCAGTCATGAGGCGACAAACACCGGGGAGCTGTTTTTT

D: TRBD2
V: TRBV3-1/TRBV3-2
J: TRBJ2-7
size: few
CDR3: CASSPLAGSTYEQYF
DNA: TGTGCCAGCAGCCCCCTAGCGGGATCAACCTACGAGCAGTACTTC

D: .
V: TRBV18
J: TRBJ1-5
size: once
CDR3: CASSLNRGGIQPQHF
DNA: TGTGCCAGCTCACTTAATCGTGGGGGAATCCAGCCCCAGCATTTT

D: TRBD2
V: TRBV7-9
J: TRBJ2-6
size: .
CDR3: CASRGGSGHSGANVLTF
DNA: TGTGCCAGCAGGGGGGGTAGCGGGCACTCTGGGGCCAACGTCCTGACTTTC

D: TRBD1
V: TRBV5-6
J: TRBJ2-7
size: .
CDR3: CASSLGPGQKYEQYF
DNA: TGTGCCAGCAGCTTGGGCCCGGGACAGAAATACGAGCAGTACTTC

D: .
V: TRBV9
J: TRBJ2-7
size: .
CDR3: CASSVGQGSTYEQYF
DNA: TGTGCCAGCAGCGTAGGCCAGGGCTCAACCTACGAGCAGTACTTC